These 6 T cell receptor beta chains were sequenced from one sample in a study of T cell responses to AZD1222 COVID-19 vaccine. Some clones are missing from TCRdb's copy, which holds only in-frame ones; the method was immunoSEQ multiplex PCR. The sample consists of approximately 150,000 clones, roughly nine tenths of them appearing once. The specimen comprised peripheral blood, sampled on day 0 of MenACWY control vaccination. All receptors come from an adult in good health.

The V gene is TRBV28, the J gene TRBJ1-1, with D possibly being TRBD1 (6 bases). V was trimmed by 7 bases and J by 0 bases, leaving 15 bases between them. CDR3 length: 15 residues. In germline, CDR1 is MDHEN, CDR2 SYDVKM. CDR3 sequence reads: CASTRDNRLNTEAFF. The CDR3 DNA follows: TGTGCCAGCACCCGGGACAACCGCTTGAACACTGAAGCTTTCTTT.

The chain is built from TRBV15 and TRBJ1-4; 10 positions agree with TRBD1. Trimming removed 0 bases from V and 8 bases from J; junction bases left unmatched: 9. The CDR3 is 17 amino acids. Germline V CDR1 and CDR2: LNHNV, YYDKDF (reference sequence). The CDR3 spells CATSRDVPGTGDEKLFF. The CDR3 bases are TGTGCCACCAGCAGAGATGTCCCCGGGACAGGGGACGAAAAACTGTTTTTT.

The chain combines TRBV9 with TRBJ2-1; D possibly corresponds to TRBD1 (6 bases). The V end lost 2 bases, the J end lost 6 bases, and 15 bases lay between the germline ends. CDR1 is SGDLS and CDR2 is YYNGEE in the germline V gene. This CDR3 has 15 amino acids. CDR3 amino acids: CASSVGHGQFNEQFF. Written as DNA, the CDR3 is TGTGCCAGCAGCGTCGGACATGGACAGTTCAATGAGCAGTTCTTC.

The rearrangement joins TRBV5-1 to TRBJ1-4, with D perhaps matching TRBD1 (5 bases). With 7 bases removed from V and 0 bases from J, the gap between germline ends came to 13 bases. The CDR3 loop spans 15 amino acids. Germline CDR1 SGHRS, CDR2 YFSETQ. The CDR3 protein is CASAKGTPTNEKLFF. CDR3 DNA: TGCGCCAGCGCCAAGGGGACTCCAACTAATGAAAAACTGTTTTTT.

The gene calls are TRBV30 and TRBJ1-2; 10 positions agree with TRBD1. Germline values: CDR1 GTSNPN, CDR2 SVGIG (reference sequence). V dropped 5 bases and J dropped 6; count of bases not matched to a gene: 6. This CDR3 spans 13 amino acids. The chain's CDR3 is CAWCFGTGDGYTF. In DNA, the CDR3 is TGTGCCTGGTGTTTCGGGACAGGGGATGGCTACACCTTC.

This chain joins TRBV28 and TRBJ2-7; D is possibly TRBD2 (5 bases). Germline V gene data show CDR1 as MDHEN and CDR2 as SYDVKM. V was shortened by 1 base and J by 3 bases, with 7 bases between the two germline ends. The CDR3 loop spans 13 amino acids. CDR3 nucleotide sequence: TGTGCCAGCAGTTTATCACTAGACTACGAGCAGTACTTC. It specifies CASSLSLDYEQYF.